The 4 T cell receptor beta chains listed next were all sequenced from one sample in a study of shared clonotypes between healthy human individuals. Produced via immunoSEQ multiplex PCR; TCRdb's table is partial and in-frame only. The sample consists of 2 million to 2.5 million clones, 85% to 95% of them appearing once. Input material: naive CD4+ T cells from PBMCs. Regarding subset: CD45RA+ positively selected. Receptors originate from a man younger than 35 in good health. Some clones in this sample may be carry-over from other donors' samples.

The chain uses TRBV18 and TRBJ2-4; D is possibly TRBD2 (5 bases). The CDR3 contains 17 residues. Deletions cut 2 bases from V and 1 base from J, with 15 bases between. CDR1 and CDR2 (germline): KGHSH, LQKENI. The CDR3 loop is CASSPGLGSTAKNIQYF. In DNA, the CDR3 is TGTGCCAGCTCACCAGGCCTGGGGAGTACTGCCAAAAACATTCAGTACTTC.

The rearrangement uses TRBV5-4 and TRBJ1-3; D remains ambiguous. The CDR3 contains 12 residues. V lost 4 bases and J 9 bases, leaving 11 bases between the germline ends. Germline values: CDR1 SGHNT, CDR2 YYREEE (reference sequence). The CDR3 DNA reads as TGTGCCAGCAGCCCCGACCATGGCACCATATATTTT. Amino acid sequence: CASSPDHGTIYF.

The V call is TRBV5-1, the J call TRBJ2-7; D may match TRBD1 or TRBD2 (5 bases each). CDR3 length: 15 residues. Germline V CDR1 and CDR2: SGHRS, YFSETQ. With 2 bases removed from V and 5 bases from J, the gap between germline ends came to 17 bases. CDR3 sequence (DNA): TGCGCCAGCAGCTTACTCCAGGGACCTCTCCACGAGCAGTACTTC. Amino acid sequence: CASSLLQGPLHEQYF.

The J gene is TRBJ2-1, the V gene TRBV15; 12 bases match TRBD2. Germline-derived CDR1 and CDR2 are LNHNV and YYDKDF (reference sequence). Trimming cost V 1 base and J 8 bases; bases outside gene matches: 6. The length of the CDR3 is 16 residues. As DNA, the CDR3 is TGTGCCACCAGCAGAGGAACTAGCGGGAGGAGGGATGAGCAGTTCTTC. Translated: CATSRGTSGRRDEQFF.